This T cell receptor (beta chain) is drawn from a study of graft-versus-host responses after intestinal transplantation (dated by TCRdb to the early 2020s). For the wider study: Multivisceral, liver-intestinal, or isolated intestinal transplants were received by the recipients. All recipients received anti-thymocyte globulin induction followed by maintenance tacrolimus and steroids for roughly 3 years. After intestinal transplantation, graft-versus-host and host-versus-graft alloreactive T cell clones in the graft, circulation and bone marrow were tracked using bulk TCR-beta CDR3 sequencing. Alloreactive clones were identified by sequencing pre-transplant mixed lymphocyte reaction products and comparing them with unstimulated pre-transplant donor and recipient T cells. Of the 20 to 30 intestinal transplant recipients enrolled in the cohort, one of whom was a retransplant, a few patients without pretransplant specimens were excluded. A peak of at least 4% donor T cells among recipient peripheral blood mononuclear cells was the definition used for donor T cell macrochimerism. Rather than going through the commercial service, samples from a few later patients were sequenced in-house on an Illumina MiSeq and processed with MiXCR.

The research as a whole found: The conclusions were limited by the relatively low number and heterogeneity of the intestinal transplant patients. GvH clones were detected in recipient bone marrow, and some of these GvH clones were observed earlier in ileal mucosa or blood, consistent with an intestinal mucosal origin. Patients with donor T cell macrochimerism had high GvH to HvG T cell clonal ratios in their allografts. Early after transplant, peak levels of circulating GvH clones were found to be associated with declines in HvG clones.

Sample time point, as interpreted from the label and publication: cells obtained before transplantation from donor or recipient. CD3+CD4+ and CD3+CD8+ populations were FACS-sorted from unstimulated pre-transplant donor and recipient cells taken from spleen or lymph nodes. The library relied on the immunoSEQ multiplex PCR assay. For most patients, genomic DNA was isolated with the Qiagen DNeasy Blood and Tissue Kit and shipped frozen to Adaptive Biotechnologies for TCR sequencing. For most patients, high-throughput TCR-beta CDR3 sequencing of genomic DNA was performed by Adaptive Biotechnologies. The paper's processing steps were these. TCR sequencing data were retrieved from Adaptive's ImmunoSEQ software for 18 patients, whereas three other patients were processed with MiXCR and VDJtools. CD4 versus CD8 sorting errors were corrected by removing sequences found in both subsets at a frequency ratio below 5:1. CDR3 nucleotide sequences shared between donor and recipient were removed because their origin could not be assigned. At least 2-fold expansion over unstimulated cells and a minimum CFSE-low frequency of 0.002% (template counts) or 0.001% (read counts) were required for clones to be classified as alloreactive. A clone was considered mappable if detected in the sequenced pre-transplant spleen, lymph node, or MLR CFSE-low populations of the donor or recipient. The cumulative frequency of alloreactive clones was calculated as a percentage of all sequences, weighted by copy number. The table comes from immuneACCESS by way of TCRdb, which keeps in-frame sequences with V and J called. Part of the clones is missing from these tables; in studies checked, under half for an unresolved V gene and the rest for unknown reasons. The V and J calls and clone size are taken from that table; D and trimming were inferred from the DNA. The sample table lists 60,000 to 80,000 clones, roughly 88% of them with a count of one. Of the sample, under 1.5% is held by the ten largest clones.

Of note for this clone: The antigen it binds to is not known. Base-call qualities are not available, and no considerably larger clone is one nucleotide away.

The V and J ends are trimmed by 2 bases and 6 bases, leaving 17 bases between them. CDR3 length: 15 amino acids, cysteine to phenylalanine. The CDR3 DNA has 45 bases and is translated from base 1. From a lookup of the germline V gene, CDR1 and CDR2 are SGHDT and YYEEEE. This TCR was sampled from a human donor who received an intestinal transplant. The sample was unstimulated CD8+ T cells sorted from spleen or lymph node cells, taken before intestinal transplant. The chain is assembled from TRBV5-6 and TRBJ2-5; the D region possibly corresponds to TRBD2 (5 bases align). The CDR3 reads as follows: CASSFGAGPGKTQYF. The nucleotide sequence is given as TGTGCCAGCAGCTTCGGCGCGGGCCCGGGGAAGACCCAGTACTTC.